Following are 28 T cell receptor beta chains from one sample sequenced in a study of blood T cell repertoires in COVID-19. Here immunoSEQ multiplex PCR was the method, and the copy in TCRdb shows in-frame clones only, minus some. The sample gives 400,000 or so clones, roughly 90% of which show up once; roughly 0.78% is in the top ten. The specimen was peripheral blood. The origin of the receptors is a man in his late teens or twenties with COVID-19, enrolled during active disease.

The CDR3 bases are TGTGCCAGCAGCTCGAGGGTCACCTACGAGCAGTACTTC. Its translation is CASSSRVTYEQYF. The J gene is TRBJ2-7, the V gene TRBV5-8, with a possible D match to TRBD2 (5 bases). CDR1 SGHTS and CDR2 YDEGEE come from the germline V gene. This CDR3 has 13 residues. V lost 3 bases to trimming and J lost 2 bases, with 9 bases between them. Full variable domain (rest looked up from reference TRBV5-8 and TRBJ2-7): EAGVTQSPTHLIKTRGQQATLRCSPISGHTSVYWYQQALGLGLQFLLWYDEGEERNRGNFPPRFSGRQFPNYSSELNVNALELEDSALYLCASSSRVTYEQYFGPGTRLTVT.

CDR3 bases: TGTGCCAGCAGCCCCACAGGGTATGGCTACACCTTC. It translates to CASSPTGYGYTF. The chain carries TRBV6-5 and TRBJ1-2; TRBD1 might be the D (6 bases). Germline CDR1 and CDR2: MNHEY and SVGAGI. This CDR3 contains 12 residues. The germline V and J ends were trimmed by 6 bases and 5 bases, with 10 bases remaining between them.

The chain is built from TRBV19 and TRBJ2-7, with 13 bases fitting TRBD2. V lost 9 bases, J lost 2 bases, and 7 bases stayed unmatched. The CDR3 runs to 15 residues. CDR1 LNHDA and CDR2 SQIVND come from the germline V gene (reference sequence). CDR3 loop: CASAGLAGDTYEQYF. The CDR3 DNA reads TGTGCCAGCGCCGGACTAGCGGGGGACACCTACGAGCAGTACTTC.

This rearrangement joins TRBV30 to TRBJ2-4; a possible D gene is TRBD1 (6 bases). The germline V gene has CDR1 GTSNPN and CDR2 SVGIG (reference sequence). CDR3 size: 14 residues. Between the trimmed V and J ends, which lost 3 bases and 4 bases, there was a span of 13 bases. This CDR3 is CAWRWGRGKNIQYF. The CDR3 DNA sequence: TGTGCCTGGAGGTGGGGGCGCGGGAAAAACATTCAGTACTTC.

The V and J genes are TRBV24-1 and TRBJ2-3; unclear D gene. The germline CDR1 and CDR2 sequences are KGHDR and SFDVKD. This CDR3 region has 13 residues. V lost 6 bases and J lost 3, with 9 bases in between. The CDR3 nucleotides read TGTGCCACCAGTTTTGACGGGACAGATACGCAGTATTTT. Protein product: CATSFDGTDTQYF.

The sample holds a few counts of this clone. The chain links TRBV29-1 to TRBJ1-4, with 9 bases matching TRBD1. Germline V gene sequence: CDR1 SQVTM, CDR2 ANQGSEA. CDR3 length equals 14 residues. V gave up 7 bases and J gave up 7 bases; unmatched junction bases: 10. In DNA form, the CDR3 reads TGCAGCGGGGCAGGACAGGGGTGGGGTGAAAAACTGTTTTTT. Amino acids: CSGAGQGWGEKLFF.

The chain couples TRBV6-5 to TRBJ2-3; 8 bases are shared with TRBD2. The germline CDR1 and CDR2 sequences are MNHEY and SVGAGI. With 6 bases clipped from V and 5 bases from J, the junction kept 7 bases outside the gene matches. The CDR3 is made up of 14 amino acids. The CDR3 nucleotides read TGTGCCAGCAGCCTCGGGGGGGCCCGAGATACGCAGTATTTT. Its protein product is CASSLGGARDTQYF.

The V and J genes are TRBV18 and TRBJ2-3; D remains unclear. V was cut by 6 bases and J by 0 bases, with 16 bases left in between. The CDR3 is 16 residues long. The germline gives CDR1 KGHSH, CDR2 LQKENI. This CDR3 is CASSLGADPSTDTQYF. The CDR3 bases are TGTGCCAGCTCCCTCGGTGCGGATCCTAGCACAGATACGCAGTATTTT.

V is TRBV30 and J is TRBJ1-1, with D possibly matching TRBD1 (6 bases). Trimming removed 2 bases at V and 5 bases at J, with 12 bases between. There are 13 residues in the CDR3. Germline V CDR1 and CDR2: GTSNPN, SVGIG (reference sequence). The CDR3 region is CAWSRGAETEAFF. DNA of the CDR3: TGTGCCTGGAGTCGGGGGGCTGAAACTGAAGCTTTCTTT. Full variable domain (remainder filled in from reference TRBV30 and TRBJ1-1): SQTIHQWPATLVQPVGSPLSLECTVEGTSNPNLYWYRQAAGRGLQLLFYSVGIGQISSEVPQNLSASRPQDRQFILSSKKLLLSDSGFYLCAWSRGAETEAFFGQGTRLTVV.

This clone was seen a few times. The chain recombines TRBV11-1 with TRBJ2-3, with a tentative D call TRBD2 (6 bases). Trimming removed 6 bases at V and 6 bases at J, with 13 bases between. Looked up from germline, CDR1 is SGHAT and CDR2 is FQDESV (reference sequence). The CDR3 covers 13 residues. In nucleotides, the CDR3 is TGTGCCAGCAGACGGGGGAGGATGGATACGCAGTATTTT. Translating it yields CASRRGRMDTQYF.

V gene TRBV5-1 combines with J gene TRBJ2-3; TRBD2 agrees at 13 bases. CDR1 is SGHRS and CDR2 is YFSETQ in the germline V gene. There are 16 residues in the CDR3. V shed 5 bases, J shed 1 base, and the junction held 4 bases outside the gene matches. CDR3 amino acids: CASRTSGGFGTDTQYF. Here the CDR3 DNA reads TGCGCCAGCAGGACTAGCGGGGGGTTCGGCACAGATACGCAGTATTTT.

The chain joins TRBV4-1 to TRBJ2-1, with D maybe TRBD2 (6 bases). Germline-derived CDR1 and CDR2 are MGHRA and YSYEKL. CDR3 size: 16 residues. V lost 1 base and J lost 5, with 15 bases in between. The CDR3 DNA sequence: TGCGCCAGCAGCCAAGCCCCAGCGGGTGGGAACAATGAGCAGTTCTTC. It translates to CASSQAPAGGNNEQFF.

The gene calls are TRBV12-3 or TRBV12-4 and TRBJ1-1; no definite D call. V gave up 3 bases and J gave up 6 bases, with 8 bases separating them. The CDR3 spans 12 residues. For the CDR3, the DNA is TGTGCCAGCAGTTTCGGGAGAGCTGAAGCTTTCTTT. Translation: CASSFGRAEAFF.

CDR3 coding DNA: TGTGCCAGCAGCTTAGTCGCGGGGGACACTGAAGCTTTCTTT. Its translation: CASSLVAGDTEAFF. The chain recombines TRBV7-9 with TRBJ1-1; D perhaps matches TRBD1 (5 bases). Germline V gene sequence: CDR1 SEHNR, CDR2 FQNEAQ (reference sequence). The CDR3 sequence is 14 residues long. The ends were cut back, 1 base at V and 3 bases at J, with 9 bases in the middle. Drawing the rest from reference TRBV7-9 and TRBJ1-1, the complete variable domain is DTGVSQNPRHKITKRGQNVTFRCDPISEHNRLYWYRQTLGQGPEFLTYFQNEAQLEKSRLLSDRFSAERPKGSFSTLEIQRTEQGDSAMYLCASSLVAGDTEAFFGQGTRLTVV.

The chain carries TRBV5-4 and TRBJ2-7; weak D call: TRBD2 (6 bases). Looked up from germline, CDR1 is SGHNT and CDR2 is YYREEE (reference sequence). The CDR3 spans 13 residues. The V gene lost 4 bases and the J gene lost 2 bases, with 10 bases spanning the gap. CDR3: CASSRGGPYEQYF. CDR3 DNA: TGTGCCAGCAGCCGAGGAGGGCCCTACGAGCAGTACTTC.

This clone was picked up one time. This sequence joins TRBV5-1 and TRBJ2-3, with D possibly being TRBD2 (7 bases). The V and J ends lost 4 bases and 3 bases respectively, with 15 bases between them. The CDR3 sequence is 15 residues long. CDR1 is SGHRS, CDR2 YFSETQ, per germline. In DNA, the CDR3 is TGCGCCAGCAGCCTGAGGGGGGGCTCTACAGATACGCAGTATTTT. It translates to CASSLRGGSTDTQYF.

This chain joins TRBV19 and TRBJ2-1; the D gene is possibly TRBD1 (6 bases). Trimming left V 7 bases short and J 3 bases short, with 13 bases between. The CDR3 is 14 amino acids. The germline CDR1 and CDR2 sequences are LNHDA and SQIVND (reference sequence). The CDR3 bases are TGTGCCAGTACAGCCTCGGGACACTACAATGAGCAGTTCTTC. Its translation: CASTASGHYNEQFF.

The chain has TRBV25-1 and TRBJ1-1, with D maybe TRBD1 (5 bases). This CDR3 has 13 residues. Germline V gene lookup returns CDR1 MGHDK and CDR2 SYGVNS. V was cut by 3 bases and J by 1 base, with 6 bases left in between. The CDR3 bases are TGTGCCAGCAGTGAGGGGGGGAACACTGAAGCTTTCTTT. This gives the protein CASSEGGNTEAFF.

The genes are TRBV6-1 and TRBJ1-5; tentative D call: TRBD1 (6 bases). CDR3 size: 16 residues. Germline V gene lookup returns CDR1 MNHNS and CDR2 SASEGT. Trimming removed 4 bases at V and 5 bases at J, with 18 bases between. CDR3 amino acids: CASSVAGRGFDQPQHF. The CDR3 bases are TGTGCCAGCAGTGTTGCAGGTAGGGGGTTCGATCAGCCCCAGCATTTT.

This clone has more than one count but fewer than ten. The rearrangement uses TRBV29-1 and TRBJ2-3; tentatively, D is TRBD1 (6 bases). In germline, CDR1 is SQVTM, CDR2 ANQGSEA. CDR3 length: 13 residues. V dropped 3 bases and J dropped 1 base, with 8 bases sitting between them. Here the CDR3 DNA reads TGCAGCGTTGACGCAGGGGGCACAGATACGCAGTATTTT. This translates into CSVDAGGTDTQYF.

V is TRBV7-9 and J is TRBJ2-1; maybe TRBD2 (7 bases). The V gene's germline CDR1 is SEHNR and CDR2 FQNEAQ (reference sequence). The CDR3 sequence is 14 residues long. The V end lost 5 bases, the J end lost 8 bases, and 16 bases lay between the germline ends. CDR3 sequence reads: CASSPRGAPDEQFF. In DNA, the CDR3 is TGTGCCAGCAGCCCCCGGGGGGCGCCCGATGAGCAGTTCTTC.

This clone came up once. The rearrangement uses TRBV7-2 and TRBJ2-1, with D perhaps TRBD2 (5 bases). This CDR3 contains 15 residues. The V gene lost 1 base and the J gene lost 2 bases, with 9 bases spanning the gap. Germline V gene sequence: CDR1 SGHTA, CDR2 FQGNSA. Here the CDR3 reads CASSLGPGAYNEQFF. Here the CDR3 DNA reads TGTGCCAGCAGCTTAGGGCCCGGGGCCTACAATGAGCAGTTCTTC.

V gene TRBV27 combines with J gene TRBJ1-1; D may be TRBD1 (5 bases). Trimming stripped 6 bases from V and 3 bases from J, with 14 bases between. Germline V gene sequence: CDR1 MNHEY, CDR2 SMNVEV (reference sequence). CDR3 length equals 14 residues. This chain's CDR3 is CASRGGGWYTEAFF. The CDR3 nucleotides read TGTGCCAGCAGGGGCGGGGGTTGGTACACTGAAGCTTTCTTT.

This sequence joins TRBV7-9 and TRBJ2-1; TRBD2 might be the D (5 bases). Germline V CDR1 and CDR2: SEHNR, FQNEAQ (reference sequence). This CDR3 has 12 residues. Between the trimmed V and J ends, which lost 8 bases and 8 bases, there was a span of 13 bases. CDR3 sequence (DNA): TGTGCCAGCGCATCTGTTAGCGATGAGCAGTTCTTC. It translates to CASASVSDEQFF. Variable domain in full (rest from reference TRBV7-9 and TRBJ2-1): DTGVSQNPRHKITKRGQNVTFRCDPISEHNRLYWYRQTLGQGPEFLTYFQNEAQLEKSRLLSDRFSAERPKGSFSTLEIQRTEQGDSAMYLCASASVSDEQFFGPGTRLTVL.

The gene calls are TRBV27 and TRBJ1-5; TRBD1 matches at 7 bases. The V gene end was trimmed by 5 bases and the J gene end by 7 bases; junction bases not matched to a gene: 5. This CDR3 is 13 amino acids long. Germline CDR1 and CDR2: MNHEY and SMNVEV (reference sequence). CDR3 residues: CASSTGQRQPQHF. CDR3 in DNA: TGTGCCAGCAGTACGGGACAGAGACAGCCCCAGCATTTT.

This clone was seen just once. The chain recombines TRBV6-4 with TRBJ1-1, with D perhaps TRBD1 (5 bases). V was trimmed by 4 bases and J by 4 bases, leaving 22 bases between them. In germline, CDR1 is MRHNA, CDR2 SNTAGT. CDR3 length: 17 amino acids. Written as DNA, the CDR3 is TGTGCCAGCAGTGTCTTAAAACGGGGGACTTTGAGCACTGAAGCTTTCTTT. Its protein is CASSVLKRGTLSTEAFF.

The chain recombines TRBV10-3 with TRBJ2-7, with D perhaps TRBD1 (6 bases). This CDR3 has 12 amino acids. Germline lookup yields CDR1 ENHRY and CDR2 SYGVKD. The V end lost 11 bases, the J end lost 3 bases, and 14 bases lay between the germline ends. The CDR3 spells CASSQGLYEQYF. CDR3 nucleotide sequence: TGTGCCTCAAGTCAGGGGCTCTACGAGCAGTACTTC.

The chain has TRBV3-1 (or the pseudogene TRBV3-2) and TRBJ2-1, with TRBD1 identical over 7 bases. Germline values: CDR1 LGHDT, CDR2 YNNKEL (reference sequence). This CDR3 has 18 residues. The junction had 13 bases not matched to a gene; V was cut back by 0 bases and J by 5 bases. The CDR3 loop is CASSQEGMGTAINNEQFF. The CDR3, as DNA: TGTGCCAGCAGCCAAGAAGGAATGGGGACAGCCATAAACAATGAGCAGTTCTTC.